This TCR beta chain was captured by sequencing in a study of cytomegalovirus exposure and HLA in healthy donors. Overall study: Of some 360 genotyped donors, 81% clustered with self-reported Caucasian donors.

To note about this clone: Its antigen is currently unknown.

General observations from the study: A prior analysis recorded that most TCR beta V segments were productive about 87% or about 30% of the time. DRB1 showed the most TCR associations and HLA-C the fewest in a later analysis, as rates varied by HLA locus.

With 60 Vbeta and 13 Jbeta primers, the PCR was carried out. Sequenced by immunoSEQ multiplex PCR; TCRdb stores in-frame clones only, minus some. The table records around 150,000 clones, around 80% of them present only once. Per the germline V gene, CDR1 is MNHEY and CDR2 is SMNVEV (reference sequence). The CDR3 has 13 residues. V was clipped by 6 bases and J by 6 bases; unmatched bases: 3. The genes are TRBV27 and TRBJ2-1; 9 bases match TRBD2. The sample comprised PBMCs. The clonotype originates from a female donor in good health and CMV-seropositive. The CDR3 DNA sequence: TGTGCCAGCAGGGGTAGCGGGAGCAATGAGCAGTTCTTC. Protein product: CASRGSGSNEQFF.